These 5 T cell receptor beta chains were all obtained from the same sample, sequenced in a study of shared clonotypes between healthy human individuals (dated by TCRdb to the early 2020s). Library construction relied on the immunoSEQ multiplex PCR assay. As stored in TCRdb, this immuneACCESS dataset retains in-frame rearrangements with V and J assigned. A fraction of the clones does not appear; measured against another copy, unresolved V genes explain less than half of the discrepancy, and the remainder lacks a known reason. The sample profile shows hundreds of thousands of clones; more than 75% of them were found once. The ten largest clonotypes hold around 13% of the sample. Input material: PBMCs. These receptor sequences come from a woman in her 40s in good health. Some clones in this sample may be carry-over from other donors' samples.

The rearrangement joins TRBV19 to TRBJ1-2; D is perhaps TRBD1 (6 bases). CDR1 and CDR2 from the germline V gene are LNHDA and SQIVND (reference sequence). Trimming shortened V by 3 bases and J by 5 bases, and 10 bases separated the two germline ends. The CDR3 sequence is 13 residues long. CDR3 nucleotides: TGTGCCAGTAGTATCCCAGGGGCTTATGGCTACACCTTC. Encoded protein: CASSIPGAYGYTF.

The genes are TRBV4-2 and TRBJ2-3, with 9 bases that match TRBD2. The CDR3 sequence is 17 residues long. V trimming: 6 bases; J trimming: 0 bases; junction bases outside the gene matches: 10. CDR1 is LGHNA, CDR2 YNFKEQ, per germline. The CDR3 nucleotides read TGTGCCAGCAGTCGCCGGACTAGCGAGGAGAGCACAGATACGCAGTATTTT. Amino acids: CASSRRTSEESTDTQYF.

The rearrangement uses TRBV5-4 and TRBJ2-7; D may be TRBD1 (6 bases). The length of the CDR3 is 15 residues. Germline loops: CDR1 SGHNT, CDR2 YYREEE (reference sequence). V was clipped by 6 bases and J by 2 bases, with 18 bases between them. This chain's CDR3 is CASTFGGAKTYEQYF. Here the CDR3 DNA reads TGTGCCAGCACCTTTGGGGGCGCGAAGACCTACGAGCAGTACTTC.

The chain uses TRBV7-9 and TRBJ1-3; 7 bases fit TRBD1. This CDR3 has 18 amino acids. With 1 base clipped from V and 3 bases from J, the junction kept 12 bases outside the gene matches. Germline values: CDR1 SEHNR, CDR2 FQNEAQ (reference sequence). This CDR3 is CASSLVGGDRAVGNTIYF. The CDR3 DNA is TGTGCCAGCAGCTTAGTCGGGGGCGACAGGGCTGTTGGAAACACCATATATTTT.

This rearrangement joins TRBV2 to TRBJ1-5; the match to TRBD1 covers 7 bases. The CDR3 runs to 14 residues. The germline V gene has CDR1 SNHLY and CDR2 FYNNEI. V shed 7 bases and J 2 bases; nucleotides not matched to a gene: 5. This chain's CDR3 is CASTDRDRNQPQHF. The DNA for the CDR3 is TGTGCCAGCACCGACAGGGATCGCAATCAGCCCCAGCATTTT. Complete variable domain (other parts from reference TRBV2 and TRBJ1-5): EPEVTQTPSHQVTQMGQEVILRCVPISNHLYFYWYRQILGQKVEFLVSFYNNEISEKSEIFDDQFSVERPDGSNFTLKIRSTKLEDSAMYFCASTDRDRNQPQHFGDGTRLSIL.